Listed below are T cell receptor beta chains from one sample, sequenced in a study of blood T cell repertoires in COVID-19. Repertoires were generated with immunoSEQ multiplex PCR, while TCRdb's copy carries only in-frame clones and drops some. The profile shows 150,000 to 200,000 clones, roughly 86% of them singletons. The sequenced sample was peripheral blood. Receptors originate from a woman aged 80 or over in a cohort sampled during active or convalescent COVID-19. The CDR3 runs from the conserved cysteine through the conserved F or W. D genes are given only for firm matches. The size field is filled for only some rows; it gives once, few, many or a size class.

j_gene	abundance	d_gene	v_gene	CDR3nt	CDR3aa
TRBJ1-1	-	TRBD1	TRBV9	TGTGCCAGCAGCCTACAGGGGGCTCAGAACACTGAAGCTTTCTTT	CASSLQGAQNTEAFF
TRBJ1-2	-	-	TRBV18	TGTGCCAGCTCACCACCTACGACAACCTCCCGCTATGGCTACACCTTC	CASSPPTTTSRYGYTF
TRBJ1-6	-	TRBD1	TRBV2	TGTGCCAGCACCACAGACAGGGGGCTTTCACCCCTCCACTTT	CASTTDRGLSPLHF
TRBJ2-1	-	-	TRBV11-2	TGTGCCAGCAGCTTAGAGCCAGGGGTATACAATGAGCAGTTCTTC	CASSLEPGVYNEQFF
TRBJ1-1	-	-	TRBV6-2/TRBV6-3	TGTGCCAGCAGTTACTCACCAGGGGACACTGAAGCTTTCTTT	CASSYSPGDTEAFF
TRBJ1-2	-	TRBD1	TRBV29-1	TGCAGCGCAACGACAGGGGGCTCTAACTATGGCTACACCTTC	CSATTGGSNYGYTF
TRBJ1-2	-	TRBD1	TRBV7-2	TGTGCCAGCAGTAAAACGACAGGGGCCCCTAACTATGGCTACACCTTC	CASSKTTGAPNYGYTF
TRBJ2-1	few	-	TRBV2	TGTGCCAGCAGCAGACAGATAAATGAGCAGTTCTTC	CASSRQINEQFF
TRBJ2-3	-	TRBD2	TRBV25-1	TGTGCCAGCAGTGATCTCGGACTAGCGGGAGGTAGGGATACGCAGTATTTT	CASSDLGLAGGRDTQYF
TRBJ2-1	once	-	TRBV7-2	TGTGCCAGCAGCTCGGGACTTTCCTACAATGAGCAGTTCTTC	CASSSGLSYNEQFF
TRBJ2-5	-	TRBD2	TRBV9	TGTGCCAGCAGCGTAGGGGGACTACAAGAGACCCAGTACTTC	CASSVGGLQETQYF
TRBJ2-5	-	-	TRBV7-9	TGTGCCAGCAGCATACAGGGCCTCCAAGAGACCCAGTACTTC	CASSIQGLQETQYF
TRBJ1-2	-	TRBD1	TRBV19	TGTGCCAGTAGTACTCCCGGACAGGGAGGTCCTAAAGGCTACACCTTC	CASSTPGQGGPKGYTF
TRBJ2-6	-	TRBD1	TRBV3-1/TRBV3-2	TGTGCCAGCAGCCGCTTCACCGGGACAGGGGTCTCTGGGGCCAACGTCCTGACTTTC	CASSRFTGTGVSGANVLTF
TRBJ2-4	-	-	TRBV10-2	TGCGCCAGCAAGGACGGGACATACCTAGCCAAAAACATTCAGTACTTC	CASKDGTYLAKNIQYF
TRBJ1-2	-	TRBD1	TRBV11-2	TGTGCCAGCAGCCTGGGACAGGGATTCGGTGGCTACACCTTC	CASSLGQGFGGYTF
TRBJ2-7	few	TRBD1	TRBV7-7	TGTGCTAGCAGCTCCAACCCGGGACAGGGATACGAGCAGTACTTC	CASSSNPGQGYEQYF
TRBJ1-4	-	-	TRBV18	TGTGCCAGCTCACCATTAAAGGGGCGAACGGGTAATGAAAAACTGTTTTTT	CASSPLKGRTGNEKLFF
TRBJ1-2	-	-	TRBV18	TGTGCCAGCTCACCAAGGAGGGATGGCTACACCTTC	CASSPRRDGYTF
TRBJ1-1	-	-	TRBV5-5	TGTGCCAGCAGTTTACCGAGTAGCACTGAAGCTTTCTTT	CASSLPSSTEAFF
TRBJ1-2	-	TRBD1	TRBV24-1	TGTGCCACCAGTGATCGCGGACAGGGAATTGGCTACACCTTC	CATSDRGQGIGYTF
TRBJ1-4	-	-	TRBV2	TGTGCCAGCAGTGACGTTTCGGGGTTCGTGGGACTGTTTTTT	CASSDVSGFVGLFF
TRBJ2-3	few	TRBD2	TRBV27	TGTGCCAGCAGCCCGGGGGGGCGGAGCACAGATACGCAGTATTTT	CASSPGGRSTDTQYF
TRBJ1-5	-	-	TRBV2	TGTGCCAGCAGAAAGGAATCAGGTCGAGATCAGCCCCAGCATTTT	CASRKESGRDQPQHF
TRBJ1-1	-	-	TRBV7-2	TGTGCCAGCAGCCCCTCGCGGGAGTACACTGAAGCTTTCTTT	CASSPSREYTEAFF
TRBJ2-3	-	-	TRBV7-9	TGTGCCAGCAGCCGACACACAGATACGCAGTATTTT	CASSRHTDTQYF
TRBJ1-5	-	-	TRBV19	TGTGCCAGTAGTATAACGACAGGCACCAGAATCAATCAGCCCCAGCATTTT	CASSITTGTRINQPQHF
TRBJ1-5	few	TRBD1	TRBV4-1	TGCGCCAGCAGCCAAAAACAGGGGTTTACCGGCAATCAGCCCCAGCATTTT	CASSQKQGFTGNQPQHF
TRBJ2-3	-	TRBD1	TRBV3-1/TRBV3-2	TGTGCCAGCAGCTCTCCCCTAGCACAGGGGGCGTTATCAGATACGCAGTATTTT	CASSSPLAQGALSDTQYF
TRBJ1-2	-	-	TRBV30	TGTGCCTGGAGATCCGCAGGAGGAAACTATGGCTACACCTTC	CAWRSAGGNYGYTF
TRBJ2-3	-	-	TRBV27	TGTGCCAGCACCTACACAGATACGCAGTATTTT	CASTYTDTQYF
TRBJ1-2	few	TRBD1	TRBV3-1/TRBV3-2	TGTGCCAGCAGCCAAGCGGACAGGGCTGCCTATGGCTACACCTTC	CASSQADRAAYGYTF
TRBJ2-5	-	-	TRBV5-1	TGCGCCAGCCGGCGGGACAGCCAAGAGACCCAGTACTTC	CASRRDSQETQYF
TRBJ1-2	-	TRBD1	TRBV5-1	TGCGCCAGCAACAGGGGGCTGGCGAGCTATGGCTACACCTTC	CASNRGLASYGYTF
TRBJ2-6	-	TRBD1	TRBV4-1	TGCGCCAGCAGCCAACCGAAAGGACAGGGTAATTCTGGGGCCAACGTCCTGACTTTC	CASSQPKGQGNSGANVLTF
TRBJ1-4	-	TRBD1	TRBV29-1	TGCAGCGTCGTCATTTCAGGGGGCGCAACTAATGAAAAACTGTTTTTT	CSVVISGGATNEKLFF
TRBJ2-7	-	-	TRBV11-2	TGTGCCAGCAGCTTAGGTAGGAGGATTCAATACGAGCAGTACTTC	CASSLGRRIQYEQYF
TRBJ1-1	-	TRBD1	TRBV27	TGTGCCAGCAGCAGGGGACAGGGGAGGGTCATCACTGAAGCTTTCTTT	CASSRGQGRVITEAFF
TRBJ1-5	-	TRBD1	TRBV18	TGTGCCAGCTCCCCCGGGACAGGGGCCCTCGAGGGCAATCAGCCCCAGCATTTT	CASSPGTGALEGNQPQHF
TRBJ1-6	-	-	TRBV28	TGTGCCAGCAGTGATACAGGGACGTACGATTCACCCCTCCACTTT	CASSDTGTYDSPLHF
TRBJ2-2	-	-	TRBV27	TGTGCCAGCAGTTTGGGGCAGGGAAGGACCGGGGAGCTGTTTTTT	CASSLGQGRTGELFF
TRBJ2-5	-	-	TRBV19	TGTGCCAGTAGTATAGACACAGCAAGGAGGGAGACCCAGTACTTC	CASSIDTARRETQYF
TRBJ2-2	few	-	TRBV18	TGTGCCAGCTCGCCCAATTCCGGGACAAGTTATGCCGGGGAGCTGTTTTTT	CASSPNSGTSYAGELFF
TRBJ2-1	few	TRBD2	TRBV11-2	TGTGCCAGCAGCTTACGAGGATTCACTAGCGGGAGTAATGAGCAGTTCTTC	CASSLRGFTSGSNEQFF
TRBJ2-5	once	TRBD1	TRBV18	TGTGCCAGCTCACCAAATCCCCCGGGACAGCAAGAGACCCAGTACTTC	CASSPNPPGQQETQYF
TRBJ2-7	-	-	TRBV6-5	TGTGCCAGCAGTTACTCTTCCGGACAGAGCTACGAGCAGTACTTC	CASSYSSGQSYEQYF
TRBJ2-1	-	-	TRBV27	TGTGCCAGCAGTTTAGGTTCGGGGTTTCATGAGCAGTTCTTC	CASSLGSGFHEQFF
TRBJ1-2	-	TRBD1	TRBV28	TGTGCCAGCAGTTTATACGGGACAGACACCTATGGCTACACCTTC	CASSLYGTDTYGYTF
TRBJ1-2	-	-	TRBV6-5	TGTGCCACCCGGACCGGGACACTGAATTATGGCTACACCTTC	CATRTGTLNYGYTF
TRBJ1-1	-	TRBD1	TRBV3-1/TRBV3-2	TGTGCCAGCAGCCGCTCCGGGACAGGGGGGACTGAAGCTTTCTTT	CASSRSGTGGTEAFF
TRBJ1-1	-	TRBD1	TRBV5-1	TGCGCCAGCAGTTACACCGGGACAGAGAACACTGAAGCTTTCTTT	CASSYTGTENTEAFF
TRBJ1-3	-	-	TRBV7-7	TGTGCCAGCGGCGAGGGATATGGAAACACCATATATTTT	CASGEGYGNTIYF
TRBJ1-2	-	-	TRBV2	TGTGCCAGCAGAACTTCCGCGGGGGCCTCAGGGGGCTACACCTTC	CASRTSAGASGGYTF
TRBJ2-1	-	-	TRBV5-1	TGCGCCAGCAGCTTGGCCGGGGTAGTAGTTGGGCGAAATGAGCAGTTCTTC	CASSLAGVVVGRNEQFF
TRBJ2-1	-	-	TRBV5-4	TGTGCCAGCAGCTTACCAGCGGGCAATGAGCAGTTCTTC	CASSLPAGNEQFF
TRBJ2-5	-	-	TRBV10-3	TGTGCCATCAGTGGGACTCACCAAGAGACCCAGTACTTC	CAISGTHQETQYF
TRBJ2-5	-	-	TRBV5-4	TGTGCCAGCAGCTTGGATCCCGGGACAAAAGAGACCCAGTACTTC	CASSLDPGTKETQYF
TRBJ1-6	-	-	TRBV23-1	TGCGCCAGCACGTCAGGTAAGTCACCCCTCCACTTT	CASTSGKSPLHF